The present T cell receptor beta chain was sequenced within a study of cytomegalovirus exposure and HLA in healthy donors. For the study at large: Previous work identified 90 million to 130 million unique TCR beta sequences from around 200 million T cells. Study findings and constraints: An observed cluster of highly shared sequence variants was recorded as a likely sequencing artifact.

The PCR employed 60 Vbeta primers together with 13 Jbeta primers. Profiling relied on immunoSEQ multiplex PCR, and the TCRdb table lists in-frame clones only, not all of them. The repertoire has approximately 130,000 clones, about three quarters of them found once; the top ten carry less than 5%. For this clone: Its antigen is unknown.

The CDR3 has 12 residues. Germline loops: CDR1 SGHRS, CDR2 YFSETQ. The V end was cut by 0 bases, the J end by 7 bases, with 7 bases between. Source material: PBMCs. This TCR derives from a man aged 45-60 years in good health and CMV-seropositive. The chain is built from TRBV5-1 and TRBJ2-5; possibly TRBD2 for D (5 bases). The CDR3 DNA is TGCGCCAGCAGCTTGGGTGAGGGGACCCAGTACTTC. Protein: CASSLGEGTQYF.